This entry lists 25 T cell receptor beta chains sequenced from one sample in a study of molecular identifiers for immune sequencing clone quantification. TCRdb redid the calling of the PCR reads with MiXCR, one entry per CDR3 protein. Among more than 250,000 distinct CDR3 sequences listed, roughly 23% were seen once. The sequenced sample consisted of naive CD8+ T cells from blood, with Jurkat cell RNA spiked in. The subset was: FACS-sorted CD8+CD4-CCR7+CD45RA+ naive T cells. These receptors were obtained from a human donor in good health. Some libraries in this study had Jurkat cell RNA spiked in.

This clonotype was counted ten times or more. V is TRBV20-1 and J is TRBJ2-5; 9 bases match TRBD2. Losses at the gene ends were 6 bases for V and 4 bases for J; bases not matched to a gene: 3. Per the germline V gene, CDR1 is DFQATT and CDR2 is SNEGSKA (reference sequence). This CDR3 region has 12 residues. The DNA of the CDR3 is TGCAGTGCGCGGGGGGGGGTAGAGACCCAGTACTTC. Translating it yields CSARGGVETQYF.

A few counts support this clonotype. The chain employs TRBV5-1 and TRBJ2-6; maybe TRBD1 (5 bases). The V end lost 4 bases, the J end lost 3 bases, and 20 bases lay between the germline ends. CDR1 SGHRS and CDR2 YFSETQ come from the germline V gene. CDR3 length: 18 amino acids. CDR3 DNA sequence: TGCGCCAGCAGCGAGGACACCCCAGGCGTCTATGGGGCCAACGTCCTGACTTTC. This encodes CASSEDTPGVYGANVLTF.

This clonotype was recorded many times. V and J are TRBV15 and TRBJ2-2, with D possibly TRBD2 on 6 matching bases. The germline gives CDR1 LNHNV, CDR2 YYDKDF (reference sequence). The germline V and J ends were trimmed by 2 bases and 7 bases, with 8 bases remaining between them. The CDR3 totals 13 residues. The CDR3 nucleotides read TGTGCCACCAGCAGAACTAGCATCGGGGAGCTGTTTTTT. Translated: CATSRTSIGELFF.

At least ten counts were recorded for this clonotype. This chain links TRBV7-2 with TRBJ2-3; 10 bases fit TRBD1. Germline CDR1 is SGHTA and CDR2 is FQGNSA. V shed 5 bases and J 4 bases; nucleotides not matched to a gene: 9. This CDR3 is built from 16 residues. CDR3 region: CASSPTVTGGADTQYF. The CDR3 DNA reads as TGTGCCAGCAGCCCTACCGTGACAGGGGGCGCAGATACGCAGTATTTT.

This clonotype was seen a few times. The V and J genes are TRBV12-3 or TRBV12-4 and TRBJ2-3, with 7 bases fitting TRBD1. J was trimmed by 0 bases and V by 5 bases; bases with no gene match: 17. CDR3 length: 19 residues. The CDR3 bases are TGTGCCAGCAGTACCCGGGACAGCGGCTCACGCTTAAGCACAGATACGCAGTATTTT. It translates to CASSTRDSGSRLSTDTQYF.

This clonotype has only a few counts. The genes are TRBV15 and TRBJ2-2, with TRBD2 as a possible D gene (6 bases). Germline loops: CDR1 LNHNV, CDR2 YYDKDF (reference sequence). CDR3 length equals 16 residues. The germline V and J ends were trimmed by 3 bases and 3 bases, with 14 bases remaining between them. The CDR3 loop reads CATSSIGGADTGELFF. The CDR3, as DNA: TGTGCCACCAGCAGTATTGGCGGGGCCGACACCGGGGAGCTGTTTTTT. Full variable domain (remainder filled in from reference TRBV15 and TRBJ2-2): DAMVIQNPRYQVTQFGKPVTLSCSQTLNHNVMYWYQQKSSQAPKLLFHYYDKDFNNEADTPDNFQSRRPNTSFCFLDIRSPGLGDTAMYLCATSSIGGADTGELFFGEGSRLTVL.

This clonotype was seen repeatedly, ten times or more. V is TRBV29-1 and J is TRBJ2-3, with 10 nucleotides matching TRBD2. The length of the CDR3 is 15 residues. Trimming cost V 3 bases and J 5 bases; bases outside gene matches: 8. Germline lookup yields CDR1 SQVTM and CDR2 ANQGSEA. CDR3 protein: CSVDVLAGEGDTQYF. The DNA of the CDR3 is TGCAGCGTTGATGTCCTAGCGGGAGAGGGAGATACGCAGTATTTT.

There are many counts of this clonotype. The rearrangement joins TRBV4-3 to TRBJ2-7; D not resolved. Germline CDR1 LGHNA, CDR2 YSLEER. The CDR3 is made up of 14 amino acids. V lost 1 base, J lost 1 base, and 8 bases lay in between. In DNA form, the CDR3 reads TGCGCCAGCAGCCAAGCGTCCAGTTCCTACGAGCAGTACTTC. Residues: CASSQASSSYEQYF.

About this clonotype: A clone one base away is much larger, so this may be a read error. As DNA, the CDR3 is TGTGCCAGCACCACCGTGCCGGGACGGGGGAATTATCAGCCCCAGCATTTT. It translates to CASTTVPGRGNYQPQHF. This rearrangement joins TRBV2 to TRBJ1-5; possible D gene TRBD1, 5 bases. The V end lost 7 bases, the J end lost 5 bases, and 24 bases lay between the germline ends. The CDR3 contains 17 residues. Germline assignment: CDR1 SNHLY and CDR2 FYNNEI.

This clonotype was counted ten times or more. This sequence joins TRBV27 and TRBJ1-2; D gene unclear. Germline V CDR1 and CDR2: MNHEY, SMNVEV (reference sequence). CDR3 size: 14 residues. V lost 8 bases and J 1 base, leaving 14 bases between the germline ends. The CDR3 sequence: CASSPRTINYGYTF. The CDR3, as DNA: TGTGCCAGCTCCCCCCGCACGATTAACTATGGCTACACCTTC.

This clonotype has ten or more counts. V usage is TRBV2 and J usage is TRBJ2-3; D is unclear. CDR3 length: 17 amino acids. CDR1 is SNHLY, CDR2 FYNNEI, per germline. Trimming removed 0 bases from V and 4 bases from J, with 17 bases in between. The CDR3 coding sequence is TGTGCCAGCAGTGAAGCCAACGCCATCTTAAAGGCAGATACGCAGTATTTT. Translating it yields CASSEANAILKADTQYF.

A few counts support this clonotype. The chain links TRBV12-3 or TRBV12-4 to TRBJ2-1; 8 positions agree with TRBD2. The CDR3 loop spans 16 amino acids. V shed 5 bases and J 7 bases; nucleotides not matched to a gene: 13. The chain's CDR3 is CASSPDLGLVVNEQFF. CDR3 DNA sequence: TGTGCCAGCAGTCCCGATCTGGGACTAGTCGTTAATGAGCAGTTCTTC.

This clonotype was detected only a few times. This chain uses TRBV5-4 with TRBJ2-5; D perhaps matches TRBD2 (5 bases). The V and J ends lost 4 bases and 5 bases respectively, with 12 bases between them. The CDR3 is made up of 13 amino acids. Germline V lookup: CDR1 SGHNT, CDR2 YYREEE (reference sequence). The CDR3 region has the DNA TGTGCCAGCAGCCCCTGGACTGGGGAGACCCAGTACTTC. Residues: CASSPWTGETQYF.

The table lists this clonotype with many counts. The rearrangement joins TRBV4-1 to TRBJ2-3; D not certain. This CDR3 has 16 residues. Trimming pared 0 bases from V and 6 bases from J, leaving 16 bases between. CDR1 is MGHRA and CDR2 is YSYEKL in the germline V gene. In DNA form, the CDR3 reads TGCGCCAGCAGCCAAGATTCGTCTGGGGTAGGTGATACGCAGTATTTT. Translating gives CASSQDSSGVGDTQYF.

CDR3 nucleotides: TGCGCCAGCAGCTCCGATACAGGGGATGTGCACCAAGAGACCCAGTACTTC. It translates to CASSSDTGDVHQETQYF. The V call is TRBV5-1, the J call TRBJ2-5; TRBD1 matches 7 bases. This CDR3 has 17 amino acids. The V gene end was trimmed by 3 bases and the J gene end by 0 bases; junction bases not matched to a gene: 11. Looked up from germline, CDR1 is SGHRS and CDR2 is YFSETQ.

There are many counts of this clonotype. The chain carries TRBV6-4 and TRBJ1-5, with 9 bases fitting TRBD1. The CDR3 length is 15 residues. CDR1 is MRHNA, CDR2 SNTAGT, per germline. The V and J ends lost 4 bases and 7 bases, in that order; junction bases with no gene match: 8. CDR3 sequence (DNA): TGTGCCAGCAGTGTACCTGGGACAGGGAACCAGCCCCAGCATTTT. Translating gives CASSVPGTGNQPQHF.

Many counts were recorded for this clonotype. This chain uses TRBV19 with TRBJ1-1, with unresolved D. The CDR3 runs to 13 residues. Trimming cost V 3 bases and J 1 base, with 6 bases left between them. From germline, CDR1 is LNHDA and CDR2 SQIVND (reference sequence). The CDR3 is CASSIGGNTEAFF. The CDR3 DNA follows: TGTGCCAGTAGTATCGGAGGGAACACTGAAGCTTTCTTT.

This clonotype has a handful of counts. This sequence may be a read error, since a much larger clone differs from it by one base. J is TRBJ2-7 and V is TRBV20-1, with TRBD2 matching 7 bases. Germline CDR1 is DFQATT and CDR2 is SNEGSKA (reference sequence). The CDR3 loop spans 13 amino acids. For the CDR3, the DNA is TGCAGTGCTAGACTAGCGGACTCCTACGAGCAGCACTTC. Its protein is CSARLADSYEQHF.

The table lists this clonotype with many counts. The chain recombines TRBV30 with TRBJ1-1; 12 bases agree with TRBD1. Per the germline V gene, CDR1 is GTSNPN and CDR2 is SVGIG (reference sequence). V was pared by 6 bases and J by 5 bases, with 7 bases of the junction left unmatched. This CDR3 has 14 amino acids. In nucleotides, the CDR3 is TGTGCCTGCGACGGGGACAGGGGGCAAACTGAAGCTTTCTTT. It codes for CACDGDRGQTEAFF.

There are many counts of this clonotype. This rearrangement joins TRBV6-5 to TRBJ2-5; D is ambiguous. The CDR3 covers 13 residues. V was shortened by 8 bases and J by 5 bases, with 15 bases between the two germline ends. CDR1 is MNHEY and CDR2 is SVGAGI in the germline V gene. CDR3 bases: TGTGCCAGCCTTCCTGCTGGAATGGAGACCCAGTACTTC. This codes for CASLPAGMETQYF.

This sequence joins TRBV12-5 and TRBJ2-2; 7 bases line up with TRBD2. There are 18 residues in the CDR3. Germline V lookup: CDR1 LGHNT, CDR2 FRNRAP. The junction had 13 bases not matched to a gene; V was cut back by 2 bases and J by 4 bases. CDR3 residues: CASGLKVTGDYPTGELFF. DNA for the CDR3: TGTGCTAGTGGTTTGAAAGTTACGGGGGACTACCCCACCGGGGAGCTGTTTTTT.

This clonotype came up many times. This chain connects TRBV4-1 to TRBJ1-5, with a possible D match to TRBD1 (5 bases). CDR1 is MGHRA, CDR2 YSYEKL, per germline. The CDR3 covers 17 residues. V was clipped by 3 bases and J by 9 bases, with 24 bases between them. This CDR3 reads CASSQGLLRRDLRPQHF. The CDR3 nucleotides are TGCGCCAGCAGCCAGGGCCTGCTCCGCAGGGATTTGCGGCCCCAGCATTTT.

The CDR3 loop reads CASSQGPSGQENYEQYF. CDR3 sequence (DNA): TGCGCCAGCAGCCAAGGCCCCTCAGGACAGGAGAACTACGAGCAGTACTTC. The V gene is TRBV4-3, the J gene TRBJ2-7; 7 bases line up with TRBD1. The CDR3 loop spans 17 amino acids. Germline CDR1 reads LGHNA; CDR2 reads YSLEER. Trimming removed 1 base from V and 3 bases from J; junction bases left unmatched: 12.

The sample holds many counts of this clonotype. The chain carries TRBV9 and TRBJ2-4, with D possibly called TRBD1 or TRBD2 (5 bases each). The germline V gene has CDR1 SGDLS and CDR2 YYNGEE. This CDR3 comprises 12 residues. V gave up 3 bases and J gave up 9 bases, with 10 bases separating them. The CDR3 protein is CASSGEGFIQYF. The CDR3 DNA reads as TGTGCCAGCAGCGGAGAGGGGTTCATTCAGTACTTC.

As concerns this clonotype: With a much larger clone just one base away, this may be a read error. The J gene is TRBJ2-7, the V gene TRBV14; no reliable D call. The V gene's germline CDR1 is SGHDN and CDR2 FVKESK. The CDR3 is 18 residues long. The CDR3 nucleotides are TGTGCCAGCAGCCACAACGACGTGACACAGTCGAGCTCCTACGAGCAGTGCTTC. It specifies CASSHNDVTQSSSYEQCF.